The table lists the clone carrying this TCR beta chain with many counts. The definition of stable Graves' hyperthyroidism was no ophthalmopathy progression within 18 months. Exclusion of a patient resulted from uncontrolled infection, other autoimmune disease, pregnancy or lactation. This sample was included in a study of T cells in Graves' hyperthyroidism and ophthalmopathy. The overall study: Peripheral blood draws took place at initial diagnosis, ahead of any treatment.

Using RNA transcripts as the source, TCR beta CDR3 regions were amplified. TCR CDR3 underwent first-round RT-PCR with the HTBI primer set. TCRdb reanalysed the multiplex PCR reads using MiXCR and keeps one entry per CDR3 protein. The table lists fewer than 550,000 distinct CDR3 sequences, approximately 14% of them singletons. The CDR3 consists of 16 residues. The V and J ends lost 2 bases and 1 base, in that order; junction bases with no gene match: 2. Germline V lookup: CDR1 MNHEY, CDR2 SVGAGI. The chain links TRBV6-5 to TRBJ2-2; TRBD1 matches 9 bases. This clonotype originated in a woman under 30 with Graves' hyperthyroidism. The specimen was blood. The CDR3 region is CASSYVGQGNTGELFF. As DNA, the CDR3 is TGTGCCAGCAGTTACGTGGGACAGGGGAACACCGGGGAGCTGTTTTTT.